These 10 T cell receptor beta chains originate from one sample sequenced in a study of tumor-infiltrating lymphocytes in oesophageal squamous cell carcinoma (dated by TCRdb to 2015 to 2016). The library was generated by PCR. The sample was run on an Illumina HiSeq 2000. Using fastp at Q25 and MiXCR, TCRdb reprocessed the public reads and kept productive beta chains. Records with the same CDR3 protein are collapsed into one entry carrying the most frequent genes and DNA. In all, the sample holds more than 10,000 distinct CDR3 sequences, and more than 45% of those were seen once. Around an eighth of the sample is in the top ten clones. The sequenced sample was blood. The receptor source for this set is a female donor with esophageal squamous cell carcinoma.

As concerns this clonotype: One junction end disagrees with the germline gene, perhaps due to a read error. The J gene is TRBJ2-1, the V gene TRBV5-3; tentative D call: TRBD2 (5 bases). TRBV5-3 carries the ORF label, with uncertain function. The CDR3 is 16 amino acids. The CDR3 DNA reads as TGTGCCAGCAGCTTCCCGACCGCTGGCGGGTACAATGAGCAGTTCTTC. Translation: CASSFPTAGGYNEQFF.

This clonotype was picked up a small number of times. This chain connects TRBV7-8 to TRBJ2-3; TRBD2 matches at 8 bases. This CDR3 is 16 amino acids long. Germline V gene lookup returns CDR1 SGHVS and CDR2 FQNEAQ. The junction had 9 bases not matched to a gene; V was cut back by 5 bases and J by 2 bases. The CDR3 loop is CASSGWTSHTTDTQYF. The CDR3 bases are TGTGCCAGCAGCGGCTGGACTAGCCATACCACAGATACGCAGTATTTT.

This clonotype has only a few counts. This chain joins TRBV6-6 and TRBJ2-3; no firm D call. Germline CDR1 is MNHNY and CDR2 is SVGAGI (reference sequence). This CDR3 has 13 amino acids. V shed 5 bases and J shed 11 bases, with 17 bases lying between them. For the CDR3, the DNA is TGTGCCAGCAGTGAATTCGAGAACTACGAGCAGTATTTT. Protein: CASSEFENYEQYF.

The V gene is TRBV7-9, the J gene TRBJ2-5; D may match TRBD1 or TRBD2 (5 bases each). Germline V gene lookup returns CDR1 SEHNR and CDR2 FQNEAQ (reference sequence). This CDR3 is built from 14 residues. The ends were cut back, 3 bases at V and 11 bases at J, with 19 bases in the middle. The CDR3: CASSLGPGTREQYF. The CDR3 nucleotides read TGTGCCAGCAGCTTGGGGCCAGGGACGAGGGAGCAGTACTTC. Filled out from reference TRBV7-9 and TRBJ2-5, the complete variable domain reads DTGVSQNPRHKITKRGQNVTFRCDPISEHNRLYWYRQTLGQGPEFLTYFQNEAQLEKSRLLSDRFSAERPKGSFSTLEIQRTEQGDSAMYLCASSLGPGTREQYFGPGTRLLVL.

CDR3 coding DNA: TGTGCCAGCAGTTTTTTCGGGGGGATCTCCACCGAGCAGTACTTC. This sequence encodes CASSFFGGISTEQYF. The rearrangement links TRBV7-8 to TRBJ2-4; 7 nucleotides align to TRBD2. The tail of the sequence fits TRBJ2-7 better, so the J call may be wrong. Germline V gene lookup returns CDR1 SGHVS and CDR2 FQNEAQ. This CDR3 has 15 residues.

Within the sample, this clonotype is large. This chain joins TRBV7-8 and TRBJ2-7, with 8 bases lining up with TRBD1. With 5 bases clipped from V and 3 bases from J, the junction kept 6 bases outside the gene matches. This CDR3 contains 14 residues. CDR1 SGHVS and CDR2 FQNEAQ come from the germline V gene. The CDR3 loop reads CASSTWTGRYEQYF. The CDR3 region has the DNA TGTGCCAGCAGCACCTGGACAGGGCGCTACGAGCAGTACTTC.

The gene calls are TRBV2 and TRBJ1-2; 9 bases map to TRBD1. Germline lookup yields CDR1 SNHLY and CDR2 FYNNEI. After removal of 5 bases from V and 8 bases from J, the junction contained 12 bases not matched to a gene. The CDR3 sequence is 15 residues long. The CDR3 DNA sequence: TGTGCCAGCAGTACCCCACAGGGGGCGGTACGAGGCTACACCTTC. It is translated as CASSTPQGAVRGYTF.

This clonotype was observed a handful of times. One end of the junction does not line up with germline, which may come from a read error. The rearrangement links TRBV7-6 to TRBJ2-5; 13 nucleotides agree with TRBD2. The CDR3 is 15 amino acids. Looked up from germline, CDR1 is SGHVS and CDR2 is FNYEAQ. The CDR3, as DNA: TGTGCTAGCAGCTTGGGACTAGCGGGAAGCGAGACCCAGTACTTC. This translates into CASSLGLAGSETQYF.

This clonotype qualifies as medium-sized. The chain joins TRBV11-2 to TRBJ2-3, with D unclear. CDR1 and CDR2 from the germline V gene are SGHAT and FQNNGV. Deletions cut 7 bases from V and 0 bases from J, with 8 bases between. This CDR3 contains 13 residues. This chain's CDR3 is CASTHGSTDTQYF. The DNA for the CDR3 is TGTGCCAGCACCCACGGGAGCACAGATACGCAGTATTTT.

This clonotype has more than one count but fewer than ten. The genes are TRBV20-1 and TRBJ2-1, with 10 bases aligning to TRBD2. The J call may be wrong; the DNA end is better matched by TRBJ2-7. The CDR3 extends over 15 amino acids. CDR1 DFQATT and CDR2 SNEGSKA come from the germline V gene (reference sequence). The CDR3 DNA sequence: TGCAGTGCTAGAGTCCCCGGGACTAGCGACTACGAGCAGTACTTC. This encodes CSARVPGTSDYEQYF.